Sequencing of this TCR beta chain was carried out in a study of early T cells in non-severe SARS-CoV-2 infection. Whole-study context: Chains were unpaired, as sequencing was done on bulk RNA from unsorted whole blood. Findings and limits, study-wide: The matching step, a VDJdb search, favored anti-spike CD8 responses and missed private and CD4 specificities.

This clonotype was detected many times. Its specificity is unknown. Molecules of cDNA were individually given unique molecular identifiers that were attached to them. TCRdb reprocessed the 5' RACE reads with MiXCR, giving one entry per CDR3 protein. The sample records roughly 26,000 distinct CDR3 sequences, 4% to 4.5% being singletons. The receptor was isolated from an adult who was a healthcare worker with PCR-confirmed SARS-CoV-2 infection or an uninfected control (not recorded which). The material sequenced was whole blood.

The CDR3 nucleotides are TGTGCCAGCAGCTTAGAGGCCGTTACTAATGAGCAGTTCTTC. Its protein is CASSLEAVTNEQFF. The chain joins TRBV7-6 to TRBJ2-1; D not certain. CDR1 and CDR2 (germline): SGHVS, FNYEAQ. CDR3 size: 14 residues. Trimming shortened V by 1 base and J by 7 bases, and 11 bases separated the two germline ends.